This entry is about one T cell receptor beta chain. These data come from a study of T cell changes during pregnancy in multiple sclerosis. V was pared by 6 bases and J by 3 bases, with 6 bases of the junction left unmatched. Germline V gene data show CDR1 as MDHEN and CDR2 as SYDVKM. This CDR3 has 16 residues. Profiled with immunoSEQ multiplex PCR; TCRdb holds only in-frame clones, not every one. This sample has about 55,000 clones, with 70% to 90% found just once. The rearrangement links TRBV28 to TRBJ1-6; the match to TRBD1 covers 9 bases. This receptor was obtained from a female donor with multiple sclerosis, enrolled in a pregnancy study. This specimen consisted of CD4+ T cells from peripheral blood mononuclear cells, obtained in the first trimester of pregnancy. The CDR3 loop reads CASRLQGAGYNSPLHF. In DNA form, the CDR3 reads TGTGCCAGCAGACTACAGGGGGCGGGCTATAATTCACCCCTCCACTTT. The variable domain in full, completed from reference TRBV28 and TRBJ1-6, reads DVKVTQSSRYLVKRTGEKVFLECVQDMDHENMFWYRQDPGLGLRLIYFSYDVKMKEKGDIPEGYSVSREKKERFSLILESASTNQTSMYLCASRLQGAGYNSPLHFGNGTRLTVT.